This TCR beta chain came from a study of T-cell memory formation after mild COVID-19. The CDR3 is made up of 17 amino acids. V lost 0 bases, J lost 3 bases, and 14 bases lay in between. CDR1 and CDR2 from the germline V gene are LGHNA and YNFKEQ. It was 5'RACE with constant-segment primers that produced the TCR alpha and TCR beta cDNA libraries, which carried sample barcodes and UMIs. TCRdb passed the 5' RACE reads through MiXCR, listing each CDR3 protein once. The repertoire holds over 450,000 distinct CDR3 sequences, just over 20% seen once, with 9.5% to 15% in the top ten. Regarding this clonotype: What it binds is unknown.

Study results and limitations: CD4/CD8 balance held among clones contracting day 15 to 85, and later expanders leaned CD4+.

The V and J genes are TRBV4-2 and TRBJ2-2; a possible D gene is TRBD1 (6 bases). The source material was PBMCs or a T cell subset sorted from them (not recorded which). This TCR was sampled from an adult woman who had mild COVID-19 (a few samples of this study predate the infection). Cell type and time point are not known. The CDR3 protein is CASSQDGGYKDTGELFF. As DNA, the CDR3 is TGTGCCAGCAGCCAAGATGGGGGCTACAAAGACACCGGGGAGCTGTTTTTT.